Included here is one T cell receptor (beta chain) sequence, with context. The data derive from a study of control samples from healthy donors and cancer patients. From germline, CDR1 is KGHSH and CDR2 LQKENI. This CDR3 region has 12 residues. V lost 5 bases and J 1 base, leaving 5 bases between the germline ends. The data were produced by immunoSEQ multiplex PCR, yet TCRdb's version contains in-frame clones alone and is incomplete. The sample consists of 2,500 to 3,000 clones, about 83% of them appearing once. The TCR comes from a male donor with melanoma. V and J are TRBV18 and TRBJ2-5; the D is unclear. What was sequenced was formalin-fixed, paraffin-embedded tissue. Here the CDR3 DNA reads TGTGCCAGCTCAAAGCCCCAAGAGACCCAGTACTTC. It codes for CASSKPQETQYF.